These 19 T cell receptor beta chains share one sample of origin, sequenced in a study of cytomegalovirus exposure and HLA in healthy donors. PCR primers comprised 60 Vbeta and 13 Jbeta primers. Method: immunoSEQ multiplex PCR; TCRdb's copy keeps in-frame clones and lacks some. The sample records tens of thousands of clones, around 80% being singletons. The sample taken for sequencing was PBMCs. The receptor set was obtained from a young man in good health and CMV-seronegative.

V gene TRBV4-1 combines with J gene TRBJ1-2; D perhaps matches TRBD1 (5 bases). Trimming removed 1 base at V and 2 bases at J, with 14 bases between. This CDR3 contains 16 residues. Per germline, CDR1 MGHRA and CDR2 YSYEKL. CDR3 protein: CASSQAQGGENYGYTF. The DNA for the CDR3 is TGCGCCAGCAGCCAAGCCCAGGGAGGGGAAAACTATGGCTACACCTTC.

The V and J genes are TRBV2 and TRBJ1-4, with 8 bases identical to TRBD1. Germline V gene data show CDR1 as SNHLY and CDR2 as FYNNEI. The CDR3 consists of 15 residues. The V and J ends lost 4 bases and 8 bases, in that order; junction bases with no gene match: 9. CDR3 nucleotide sequence: TGTGCCAGCAGTGCTGGCGGACAGGGTGGAGAAAAACTGTTTTTT. Translation: CASSAGGQGGEKLFF.

This chain connects TRBV28 to TRBJ1-2; D possibly corresponds to TRBD1 (6 bases). This CDR3 has 10 residues. Germline V gene data show CDR1 as MDHEN and CDR2 as SYDVKM. The V end lost 8 bases, the J end lost 5 bases, and 6 bases lay between the germline ends. The CDR3 here is CASGQYGYTF. DNA of the CDR3: TGTGCCAGCGGACAGTATGGCTACACCTTC.

The chain joins TRBV10-3 to TRBJ1-1, with D possibly being TRBD1 (6 bases). The CDR3 consists of 14 residues. V was pared by 7 bases and J by 0 bases, with 12 bases between. CDR1 and CDR2 (germline): ENHRY, SYGVKD. CDR3 sequence (DNA): TGTGCCATCAAATCGGACAGTCTGAACACTGAAGCTTTCTTT. Translated: CAIKSDSLNTEAFF.

The chain joins TRBV7-2 to TRBJ1-6; 7 nucleotides line up with TRBD1. With 5 bases clipped from V and 6 bases from J, the junction kept 7 bases outside the gene matches. The CDR3 length is 15 residues. The V gene's germline CDR1 is SGHTA and CDR2 FQGNSA. Written as DNA, the CDR3 is TGTGCCAGCAGCCTCACAGGGGAACTTAATTCACCCCTCCACTTT. It translates to CASSLTGELNSPLHF.

V usage is TRBV11-2 and J usage is TRBJ2-5, with 10 positions matching TRBD2. Near its end, the DNA agrees better with TRBJ2-7, so the J call may be wrong. This CDR3 region has 14 residues. The germline gives CDR1 SGHAT, CDR2 FQNNGV. For the CDR3, the DNA is TGTGCCAGCAGCGCTAGCGGGAGCTCCTACGAGCAGTACTTC. This sequence encodes CASSASGSSYEQYF.

This rearrangement joins TRBV4-1 to TRBJ2-1; D gene unclear. Trimming took off 1 base at V and 6 bases at J, with 10 bases between the two ends. The CDR3 totals 14 residues. Germline CDR1 MGHRA, CDR2 YSYEKL. The CDR3 DNA reads as TGCGCCAGCAGCCAAGGATCTAGAGCCAATGAGCAGTTCTTC. Its translation is CASSQGSRANEQFF.

V usage is TRBV28 and J usage is TRBJ2-7; D is undetermined. Per germline, CDR1 MDHEN and CDR2 SYDVKM. This CDR3 comprises 15 residues. V was pared by 1 base and J by 3 bases, with 13 bases between. CDR3 in amino acids: CASSLLRRRFYEQYF. The CDR3 DNA reads as TGTGCCAGCAGTTTATTGAGACGGAGATTCTACGAGCAGTACTTC.

V usage is TRBV19 and J usage is TRBJ2-3; TRBD2 matches 12 bases. V lost 3 bases to trimming and J lost 0 bases; unmatched junction nucleotides: 4. In germline, CDR1 is LNHDA, CDR2 SQIVND (reference sequence). This CDR3 has 17 residues. The CDR3 is CASSILTSGGSTDTQYF. The CDR3 nucleotides read TGTGCCAGTAGTATTTTGACTAGCGGGGGCAGCACAGATACGCAGTATTTT.

V gene TRBV11-2 combines with J gene TRBJ1-2; D may be TRBD1 (6 bases). Germline V gene sequence: CDR1 SGHAT, CDR2 FQNNGV. The CDR3 extends over 15 amino acids. Trimming stripped 3 bases from V and 3 bases from J, with 14 bases between. The CDR3 DNA reads as TGTGCCAGCAGCTTGGGCAGGGGTAGACACTATGGCTACACCTTC. Translating it yields CASSLGRGRHYGYTF.

The chain carries TRBV5-1 and TRBJ1-3; D is perhaps TRBD1 (5 bases). Per the germline V gene, CDR1 is SGHRS and CDR2 is YFSETQ. This CDR3 is 15 amino acids long. The V and J ends lost 3 bases and 0 bases respectively, with 10 bases between them. DNA for the CDR3: TGCGCCAGCAGCTCGGGGGAAATCTCTGGAAACACCATATATTTT. Translation gives CASSSGEISGNTIYF. The variable domain in full, with the rest retrieved from reference TRBV5-1 and TRBJ1-3, is KAGVTQTPRYLIKTRGQQVTLSCSPISGHRSVSWYQQTPGQGLQFLFEYFSETQRNKGNFPGRFSGRQFSNSRSEMNVSTLELGDSALYLCASSSGEISGNTIYFGEGSWLTVV.

The chain has TRBV28 and TRBJ2-3; 12 bases are shared with TRBD2. Looked up from germline, CDR1 is MDHEN and CDR2 is SYDVKM. The CDR3 is made up of 15 amino acids. CDR3 coding DNA: TGTGCAATAGGGCTAGCGGGGGGGACGGAAGATACGCAGTATTTT. Its protein is CAIGLAGGTEDTQYF.

This sequence joins TRBV18 and TRBJ1-1; 10 nucleotides match TRBD1. J gave up 5 bases and V 8 bases, and 8 bases lay outside the gene matches. CDR1 and CDR2 from the germline V gene are KGHSH and LQKENI. CDR3 length: 14 amino acids. The CDR3 bases are TGTGCCAGCGGAGACAGGGGGCGGGAGACTGAAGCTTTCTTT. It translates to CASGDRGRETEAFF.

The gene calls are TRBV15 and TRBJ1-2, with D maybe TRBD1 (6 bases). Germline CDR1 LNHNV, CDR2 YYDKDF (reference sequence). With 5 bases removed from V and 8 bases from J, the gap between germline ends came to 15 bases. The CDR3 loop spans 13 amino acids. This chain's CDR3 is CATSQDRKRGYTF. The CDR3 DNA follows: TGTGCCACCAGCCAAGACAGGAAACGGGGCTACACCTTC.

Here the CDR3 DNA reads TGTGCCAGCAGCCAAGCCCAGGGGTTATATAATTCACCCCTCCACTTT. Translation gives CASSQAQGLYNSPLHF. The J gene is TRBJ1-6, the V gene TRBV14; D is possibly TRBD1 (6 bases). Per germline, CDR1 SGHDN and CDR2 FVKESK. The CDR3 is 16 amino acids. V dropped 1 base and J dropped 4 bases, with 11 bases sitting between them.

The genes are TRBV5-1 and TRBJ2-6; 7 nucleotides line up with TRBD2. Germline trimming cut 4 bases from V and 0 bases from J; bases unmatched to any gene: 1. This CDR3 spans 15 amino acids. Germline V gene data show CDR1 as SGHRS and CDR2 as YFSETQ. The DNA for the CDR3 is TGCGCCAGCAGCCCGGGGGGCTCTGGGGCCAACGTCCTGACTTTC. Translating it yields CASSPGGSGANVLTF.

This clone showed up just a few times. The chain has TRBV6-6 and TRBJ1-1, with D perhaps matching TRBD1 (5 bases). The CDR3 contains 15 residues. V gave up 5 bases and J gave up 0 bases, with 13 bases separating them. Per germline, CDR1 MNHNY and CDR2 SVGAGI (reference sequence). The CDR3 DNA reads as TGTGCCAGCAGTATCAAACAGGCAATGAACACTGAAGCTTTCTTT. Residues: CASSIKQAMNTEAFF.

The gene calls are TRBV6-5 and TRBJ2-7, with D hard to call. The V end was cut by 1 base, the J end by 0 bases, with 7 bases between. This CDR3 comprises 14 residues. Per germline, CDR1 MNHEY and CDR2 SVGAGI. Written as DNA, the CDR3 is TGTGCCAGCAGTTACTTTAAACTCTCCTACGAGCAGTACTTC. Protein sequence: CASSYFKLSYEQYF.

This clone was recorded a few times. This chain connects TRBV6-6 to TRBJ2-7; 9 bases agree with TRBD1. This CDR3 is built from 14 residues. Germline V gene data show CDR1 as MNHNY and CDR2 as SVGAGI (reference sequence). J was trimmed by 1 base and V by 4 bases; bases with no gene match: 2. The CDR3 coding sequence is TGTGCCAGCAGTTTACAGGGGGCGTCCTACGAGCAGTACTTC. Translating it yields CASSLQGASYEQYF.